The source of this T cell receptor (beta chain) is a study of regulatory T cells in long-lasting Graves disease. V dropped 6 bases and J dropped 15; count of bases not matched to a gene: 13. Germline V gene lookup returns CDR1 WNHNN and CDR2 SYGVQD (reference sequence). The CDR3 runs 13 residues. Time point indicated: newly diagnosed GD, antithyroid drugs for less than 3 months. From RNA extracted from PBMCs, the TCR library was made. For TCR beta, libraries came from iRepertoire HTBI primers and Arm-PCR of CDR3 regions. One entry per CDR3 protein results from TCRdb running MiXCR on the multiplex PCR reads. The table lists under 450,000 distinct CDR3 sequences, around 15% of them singletons, with 20% to 25% in the top ten. This clonotype was seen at least ten times. The same data also contributed to another study, on T cells in Graves' hyperthyroidism and ophthalmopathy.

The V call is TRBV10-1, the J call TRBJ2-1, with TRBD2 matching 8 bases. The receptor was derived from a woman aged 18-29 years with Graves disease. The starting material was peripheral blood mononuclear cells (PBMCs), obtained at new diagnosis, from a patient treated with antithyroid drugs. The chain's CDR3 is CASRDAGTSSLFF. Written as DNA, the CDR3 is TGCGCCAGCAGGGACGCCGGGACTAGTTCACTGTTCTTC.